The sequence of this T cell receptor beta chain was determined in a study of T cells expressing NK-cell markers (dated by TCRdb to about 2020). As for the study more broadly: Eight or nine donors provided sorted CD3+CD56+NKG2C+, CD3+CD56+NKG2C- and CD3+CD56-NKG2C+ T-cell subsets, whose TCR beta-chain repertoires were profiled. All eight donors whose samples were sequenced were randomly selected healthy volunteers, three of them men and five women. Among the eight sequenced donors, only one was HCMV-seronegative, while the other seven were HCMV-seropositive. The libraries were sequenced on Illumina HiSeq 2000/2500, MiSeq or NextSeq, producing 2 x 150 bp reads. Findings and caveats that apply to the study as a whole: For several donors, the dominant CD3+CD56+NKG2C+ clonotypes were among the top 10 CD8+ clonotypes and accounted for about 1.0-7.5% of CD8+ T cells. Those dominant clonotypes were again the most abundant among CD3+CD56-NKG2C+ cells in a few donors, at roughly 25-60.1%. It remained unclear whether the expanded NKG2C-expressing T cell clones were specific for HCMV antigens.

The instrument given in TCRdb is Illumina HiSeq 2000. The TCR beta cDNA libraries were made using 5'RACE template switching, a step that added both a universal primer site and unique molecular identifiers. Priming for cDNA synthesis came from the TCR beta constant segment, and two successive PCR amplification steps followed. The published analysis was carried out like this. MIGEC was used to demultiplex reads and group reads by UMI, and MiTCR was used to assemble and quantify clonotypes. To remove erroneous sequences, TCR cDNA sequences were retained only when supported by two or more reads. The tcR package was used for downstream repertoire analysis, and clonotypes were matched across fractions by CDR3 nucleotide sequence plus V segment. VDJmatch was used to annotate antigen specificity against VDJdb, with one amino acid substitution allowed in CDR3. One entry per CDR3 protein sequence results from the TCRdb reprocessing of the reads, with DNA left out. Here the V and J calls rest on TCRdb's processing, not on the authors' analysis. The table for this sample lists about 550,000 distinct CDR3 sequences. The ten largest clonotypes hold less than 4.5% of the sample.

HCMV-specific IgG was detected in serum with a commercial ELISA kit to determine HCMV serostatus. Ficoll density gradient centrifugation was used to isolate peripheral blood mononuclear cells from blood. The germline V gene encodes CDR1 DFQATT and CDR2 SNEGSKA (reference sequence). The CDR3 holds 15 amino acids from the cysteine to the phenylalanine. No DNA sequence is on record. Turning to this clonotype: This receptor's antigen is unknown.

The sequencing input was blood T cells: a sorted CD56 or NKG2C T cell subset, CD4+ or CD8+ T cells, or bulk PBMC T cells (not recorded which). The chain links TRBV20-1 with TRBJ2-3; the D call from TCRdb, TRBD2, cannot be confirmed without DNA. The source of this sequence is a man aged 18 to 35 in good health. Donor details come from another sample of the same person, matched by shared clones. The CDR3 reads CSASRTPVDSDTQYF.